Below, 26 T cell receptor beta chains from the same sample are listed, as sequenced in a study of neurological immune-mediated disorders (dated by TCRdb to about 2019). Receptor libraries were prepared by 5' RACE. Reads for this sample came from an Illumina HiSeq 2500. TCRdb trimmed the raw reads at Q25, called clones with MiXCR and kept productive beta chains. Every distinct CDR3 protein forms one entry, paired with its most common genes and DNA. In this sample the table shows some 30,000 distinct CDR3 sequences, over 12% of which occur a single time. The ten largest clones take up roughly 27% of the sample. Sample: PBMCs. The receptor set was obtained from a man between 65 and 79 years old in good health.

In its sample, this clonotype was seen many times. The chain joins TRBV5-1 to TRBJ2-2, with 8 bases that match TRBD2. Germline V gene lookup returns CDR1 SGHRS and CDR2 YFSETQ. This CDR3 spans 15 amino acids. V gave up 0 bases and J gave up 7 bases; unmatched junction bases: 5. The CDR3 protein is CASSLAAGGLGELFF. DNA for the CDR3: TGCGCCAGCAGCTTGGCCGCGGGGGGTCTCGGGGAGCTGTTTTTT.

The chain carries TRBV2 and TRBJ1-1; TRBD1 is a possible D gene (5 bases). Germline V gives CDR1 SNHLY, CDR2 FYNNEI. V lost 6 bases and J 1 base, leaving 15 bases between the germline ends. There are 15 residues in the CDR3. The CDR3 loop reads CASSKHGARNTEAFF. The DNA for the CDR3 is TGTGCCAGCAGCAAGCATGGGGCGAGGAACACTGAAGCTTTCTTT.

Many counts were recorded for this clonotype. The rearrangement links TRBV7-2 to TRBJ2-1, with 12 positions matching TRBD2. The V gene's germline CDR1 is SGHTA and CDR2 FQGNSA. The CDR3 totals 15 residues. Trimming cost V 5 bases and J 8 bases; bases outside gene matches: 7. DNA for the CDR3: TGTGCCAGCAGCCGAGGACTAGCGGGGATCGATGAGCAGTTCTTC. This encodes CASSRGLAGIDEQFF.

Many counts were recorded for this clonotype. The V call is TRBV20-1, the J call TRBJ1-4; D possibly corresponds to TRBD1 (5 bases). V lost 5 bases and J lost 3, with 19 bases in between. This CDR3 spans 16 amino acids. Per germline, CDR1 DFQATT and CDR2 SNEGSKA (reference sequence). This CDR3 is CSARDRNLIANEKLFF. The CDR3 DNA reads as TGCAGTGCTCGGGACCGTAACCTAATCGCTAATGAAAAACTGTTTTTT.

At least ten counts were recorded for this clonotype. The genes are TRBV7-2 and TRBJ1-3, with TRBD1 matching over 7 bases. Germline V gives CDR1 SGHTA, CDR2 FQGNSA. V lost 7 bases and J lost 0; bases outside the gene matches: 9. The CDR3 totals 16 residues. In DNA, the CDR3 is TGTGCCAGCACCCAGGGGGGGCTTTACTCTGGAAACACCATATATTTT. Residues: CASTQGGLYSGNTIYF.

This clonotype appeared a single time. The rearrangement links TRBV12-3 or TRBV12-4 to TRBJ2-3; TRBD2 might be the D (6 bases). The CDR3 loop spans 17 amino acids. Trimming left V 6 bases short and J 5 bases short, with 24 bases between. As DNA, the CDR3 is TGTGCCAGCAGCAAACGTATGGGAGGCTTCGGAGTAGATACGCAGTATTTT. It translates to CASSKRMGGFGVDTQYF.

This clonotype was seen many times. The V gene is TRBV6-2 or TRBV6-3, the J gene TRBJ2-7, with 8 bases lining up with TRBD1. CDR1 is MNHEY and CDR2 is SVGEGT in the germline V gene. The CDR3 sequence is 15 residues long. The trim removed 4 bases at V and 4 bases at J, leaving 9 bases unmatched. The CDR3 spells CASSSGQGRGYEQYF. The CDR3 region has the DNA TGTGCCAGCAGTTCCGGACAGGGAAGAGGATACGAGCAGTACTTC.

This clonotype was counted ten times or more. The rearrangement links TRBV12-3 or TRBV12-4 to TRBJ1-1, with no clear D. CDR3 length: 13 amino acids. Trimming removed 5 bases from V and 3 bases from J, with 10 bases in between. The CDR3: CASSLVRYTEAFF. DNA of the CDR3: TGTGCCAGCAGTCTAGTACGGTACACTGAAGCTTTCTTT.

In this sample, this clonotype turned up a few times. A much larger clone differs from this one at a single base, so this may be a read error. The CDR3 is CANSQGTGGLKDTQYF. In DNA form, the CDR3 reads TGTGCCAACAGCCAAGGGACGGGGGGGCTTAAAGATACGCAGTATTTT. The V call is TRBV7-2, the J call TRBJ2-3; 8 bases are a match to TRBD2. The CDR3 totals 16 residues. Germline CDR1 reads SGHTA; CDR2 reads FQGNSA.

The sample holds many counts of this clonotype. V usage is TRBV7-9 and J usage is TRBJ1-1; D is ambiguous. CDR3 length: 12 amino acids. The V end lost 5 bases, the J end lost 8 bases, and 12 bases lay between the germline ends. Germline V gene sequence: CDR1 SEHNR, CDR2 FQNEAQ (reference sequence). This chain's CDR3 is CASSQRPGEAFF. Here the CDR3 DNA reads TGTGCCAGCAGCCAGAGGCCCGGGGAAGCTTTCTTT. Together with reference TRBV7-9 and TRBJ1-1, the CDR3 gives the full variable domain: DTGVSQNPRHKITKRGQNVTFRCDPISEHNRLYWYRQTLGQGPEFLTYFQNEAQLEKSRLLSDRFSAERPKGSFSTLEIQRTEQGDSAMYLCASSQRPGEAFFGQGTRLTVV.

This clonotype was seen many times. This chain links TRBV18 with TRBJ2-7; 8 bases are a match to TRBD1. Germline CDR1 and CDR2: KGHSH and LQKENI. CDR3 size: 15 residues. With V trimmed by 3 bases and J by 4 bases, 8 bases remained unmatched. The CDR3 here is CASSPSGQEIYEQYF. Written as DNA, the CDR3 is TGTGCCAGCTCACCCTCGGGACAGGAGATTTACGAGCAGTACTTC.

This clonotype was detected many times. The chain links TRBV29-1 to TRBJ2-1; 7 positions agree with TRBD2. The length of the CDR3 is 14 residues. The V gene end was trimmed by 7 bases and the J gene end by 6 bases; junction bases not matched to a gene: 12. Germline loops: CDR1 SQVTM, CDR2 ANQGSEA. The CDR3 region is CSDRTSEAFNEQFF. The CDR3 DNA is TGCAGCGATAGAACTAGCGAGGCGTTCAATGAGCAGTTCTTC.

The gene calls are TRBV5-6 and TRBJ1-1; D may be TRBD1 (6 bases). Germline V lookup: CDR1 SGHDT, CDR2 YYEEEE. The CDR3 contains 15 residues. This CDR3 reads CPSKLQGAPNTEAFF. The CDR3 bases are TGTCCTAGCAAATTACAGGGCGCTCCGAACACTGAAGCTTTCTTT.

This clonotype was found many times. The chain combines TRBV7-2 with TRBJ2-4; 7 positions agree with TRBD1. V gave up 4 bases and J gave up 3 bases; unmatched junction bases: 3. The CDR3 totals 14 residues. CDR1 SGHTA and CDR2 FQGNSA come from the germline V gene. For the CDR3, the DNA is TGTGCCAGCAGCTCGACAGGGTACAAAAACATTCAGTACTTC. Its protein product is CASSSTGYKNIQYF.

Many counts were recorded for this clonotype. This sequence joins TRBV7-8 and TRBJ2-5, with D uncertain. The V and J ends lost 5 bases and 1 base respectively, with 11 bases between them. Looked up from germline, CDR1 is SGHVS and CDR2 is FQNEAQ. The CDR3 is made up of 14 amino acids. DNA of the CDR3: TGTGCCAGCAGCCCAGGACGGCTCCAAGAGACCCAGTACTTC. Translation gives CASSPGRLQETQYF.

By its share, this clonotype is medium-sized (0.01 to 0.1%). V gene TRBV10-3 combines with J gene TRBJ2-2; 7 positions agree with TRBD1. Unmatched junction bases numbered 4, after V lost 1 base and J lost 2 bases. Germline assignment: CDR1 ENHRY and CDR2 SYGVKD. The CDR3 has 16 residues. The CDR3: CAISEFRTGNTGELFF. The CDR3 coding sequence is TGTGCCATCAGTGAGTTCAGGACAGGCAACACCGGGGAGCTGTTTTTT.

The chain is built from TRBV28 and TRBJ2-2; 9 nucleotides agree with TRBD1. The trim removed 10 bases at V and 17 bases at J, leaving 26 bases unmatched. Looked up from germline, CDR1 is MDHEN and CDR2 is SYDVKM. This CDR3 contains 16 residues. The CDR3 sequence: CATRDRGDSNAGDLFF. Here the CDR3 DNA reads TGTGCCACCCGAGACAGGGGGGATTCAAACGCAGGGGATCTATTTTTT.

On this clonotype itself: This clone may be a read error of a much larger clone one base away. The chain is built from TRBV15 and TRBJ2-1; a possible D gene is TRBD1 (6 bases). Per the germline V gene, CDR1 is LNHNV and CDR2 is YYDKDF (reference sequence). CDR3 length: 14 residues. The CDR3 spells CATSSNQGYNEQLF. CDR3 DNA sequence: TGTGCCACCAGCAGTAACCAGGGGTACAATGAGCAGTTATTC.

This clonotype was seen many times. The chain employs TRBV4-3 and TRBJ1-6; D not resolved. The CDR3 runs to 14 residues. V was trimmed by 0 bases and J by 8 bases, leaving 8 bases between them. Germline lookup yields CDR1 LGHNA and CDR2 YSLEER. The CDR3 DNA reads TGCGCCAGCAGCCAAGATCTTGCCTATTCACCCCTCCACTTT. Protein: CASSQDLAYSPLHF.

There are many counts of this clonotype. In DNA form, the CDR3 reads TGTGCCACCAGGCAGGTGGGAGTGGGAGGCTACACCTTC. Translation: CATRQVGVGGYTF. The V call is TRBV15, the J call TRBJ1-2; no clear D gene. The CDR3 runs to 13 residues. Germline CDR1 is LNHNV and CDR2 is YYDKDF (reference sequence). Between the trimmed V and J ends, which lost 6 bases and 8 bases, there was a span of 16 bases.

In its sample, this clonotype was seen many times. The V gene is TRBV7-9, the J gene TRBJ2-7, with TRBD1 matching over 7 bases. The CDR3 loop spans 14 amino acids. The J segment lost 6 bases and the V segment lost 5 bases, leaving 10 bases of the junction unmatched. Germline V CDR1 and CDR2: SEHNR, FQNEAQ (reference sequence). The CDR3 loop reads CASSPKQGFGEQYF. The CDR3, as DNA: TGTGCCAGCAGCCCCAAACAGGGGTTCGGCGAGCAGTACTTC.

As concerns this clonotype: An end of the junction differs from the germline gene, which may be a read error. The chain links TRBV7-2 to TRBJ2-1; perhaps TRBD1 as D (6 bases). Per the germline V gene, CDR1 is SGHTA and CDR2 is FQGNSA. The CDR3 consists of 14 residues. The CDR3: CASSLFGQTDDQFF. CDR3 sequence (DNA): TGTGCCAGCAGCTTATTCGGACAGACGGATGACCAGTTCTTC.

This clonotype was counted at least ten times. This chain links TRBV7-6 with TRBJ2-3; D gene unclear. Between the trimmed V and J ends, which lost 1 base and 2 bases, there was a span of 7 bases. This CDR3 comprises 14 residues. Per the germline V gene, CDR1 is SGHVS and CDR2 is FNYEAQ. The CDR3 DNA is TGTGCCAGCAGCTTAGTTGGGATCACAGATACGCAGTATTTT. It is translated as CASSLVGITDTQYF.

This clonotype has ten or more counts. The chain employs TRBV7-3 and TRBJ2-2; D is perhaps TRBD1 (6 bases). The CDR3 totals 13 residues. CDR1 SGHTA and CDR2 FQGTGA come from the germline V gene. Trimming pared 4 bases from V and 7 bases from J, leaving 10 bases between. CDR3 coding DNA: TGTGCCAGCAGCTCTACAGGGAACGGGGAGCTGTTTTTT. It codes for CASSSTGNGELFF.

This clonotype was found many times. This rearrangement joins TRBV12-3 or TRBV12-4 to TRBJ1-2; D not certain. This CDR3 region has 12 residues. Trimming took off 5 bases at V and 6 bases at J, with 10 bases between the two ends. CDR3 in amino acids: CASSPGRDGYTF. The CDR3 coding sequence is TGTGCCAGCAGTCCCGGACGGGATGGCTACACCTTC.

The sample holds many counts of this clonotype. This chain uses TRBV4-3 with TRBJ1-4, with D uncertain. The V and J ends lost 4 bases and 5 bases respectively, with 20 bases between them. Germline CDR1 and CDR2: LGHNA and YSLEER. CDR3 length: 17 residues. CDR3 loop: CASSLGEGWLDNEKLFF. The CDR3 DNA follows: TGCGCCAGCAGCCTCGGGGAAGGCTGGCTGGACAATGAAAAACTGTTTTTT.